This is a list of T cell receptor beta chains from one sample in a study of CD8+ T cells in alopecia areata. Assay: immunoSEQ multiplex PCR; the TCRdb copy retains only in-frame clones and omits some. The sample yields around 140,000 clones, roughly 50% seen once. The material sequenced was CD4+ T cells sorted from blood. The source of these receptors is a human donor with alopecia areata. The CDR3 runs from the conserved cysteine through the conserved F or W. A D gene is named only where the DNA matches it firmly. Not all rows give a size; the values are once, few, many and, for expanded clones, a class.

J gene,clone size,D gene,V gene,CDR3 protein,CDR3 DNA
TRBJ2-7,-,TRBD2,TRBV4-2,CATESSGSAVEQYF,TGTGCCACCGAAAGTAGCGGGAGCGCGGTTGAGCAGTACTTC
TRBJ2-7,-,TRBD2,TRBV7-2,CASSPKGRGGTYEQYF,TGTGCCAGCAGTCCAAAGGGTCGGGGGGGTACCTACGAGCAGTACTTC
TRBJ1-4,-,-,TRBV5-1,CASSRDREKLFF,TGCGCCAGCAGCCGAGACAGGGAAAAACTGTTTTTT
TRBJ2-7,-,TRBD2,TRBV5-6,CASSPGLAGLYEQYF,TGTGCCAGCAGCCCGGGACTAGCGGGACTCTACGAGCAGTACTTC
TRBJ1-1,-,-,TRBV9,CASSVGETEAFF,TGTGCCAGCAGCGTAGGTGAGACTGAAGCTTTCTTT
TRBJ1-2,-,-,TRBV15,CATSREGTRGTETF,TGTGCCACCAGCAGAGAGGGGACCCGTGGGACGGAAACCTTC
TRBJ2-1,-,TRBD2,TRBV29-1,CSVNIGREDFYNEQFF,TGCAGCGTCAATATAGGGCGGGAGGACTTTTACAATGAGCAGTTCTTC
TRBJ2-7,-,-,TRBV7-2,CASSLRNGGYEQYF,TGTGCCAGCAGCCTCCGTAACGGAGGGTATGAGCAGTACTTC
TRBJ1-5,-,-,TRBV5-4,CASSSTGYSNQPQHF,TGTGCCAGCAGCTCCACAGGGTATAGCAATCAGCCCCAGCATTTT
TRBJ2-3,-,-,TRBV10-3,CAIRQGSTDTQYF,TGTGCCATCAGGCAGGGAAGCACAGATACGCAGTATTTT
TRBJ2-5,-,TRBD1,TRBV5-1,CASSTPGQEETQYF,TGCGCCAGCAGCACGCCGGGACAGGAAGAGACCCAGTACTTC
TRBJ2-7,-,-,TRBV7-9,CASSLDRRDEQYF,TGTGCCAGCAGCTTAGACCGGAGGGACGAGCAGTACTTC
TRBJ1-2,-,-,TRBV7-3,CASSFQGEVNYGYTF,TGTGCCAGCAGCTTCCAGGGTGAAGTTAACTATGGCTACACCTTC
TRBJ1-5,-,-,TRBV29-1,CSVENNDNQPQHF,TGCAGCGTCGAGAACAACGACAATCAGCCCCAGCATTTT
TRBJ2-7,-,-,TRBV6-1,CASRTGTPAYEQYF,TGTGCCAGCAGAACCGGGACCCCAGCCTACGAGCAGTACTTC
TRBJ1-5,few,-,TRBV4-1,CASSQGQGSPSGQPQHF,TGCGCCAGCAGCCAAGGTCAGGGCAGCCCATCTGGACAGCCCCAGCATTTT
TRBJ1-5,-,-,TRBV7-2,CASSTLYDGPQHF,TGTGCCAGCAGCACCTTATACGACGGGCCCCAGCATTTT
TRBJ2-7,-,TRBD1,TRBV29-1,CSTTTGTGINVVHEQYF,TGCAGCACCACTACCGGGACAGGGATAAACGTGGTCCACGAGCAGTACTTC
TRBJ2-5,few,TRBD2,TRBV5-1,CASSLPSRGGIQETQYF,TGCGCCAGCAGCTTGCCCAGCCGGGGGGGGATCCAAGAGACCCAGTACTTC
TRBJ1-2,-,TRBD1,TRBV30,CAWSVSPSGQGSGYTF,TGTGCCTGGAGTGTGTCCCCTTCGGGACAGGGTTCTGGCTACACCTTC